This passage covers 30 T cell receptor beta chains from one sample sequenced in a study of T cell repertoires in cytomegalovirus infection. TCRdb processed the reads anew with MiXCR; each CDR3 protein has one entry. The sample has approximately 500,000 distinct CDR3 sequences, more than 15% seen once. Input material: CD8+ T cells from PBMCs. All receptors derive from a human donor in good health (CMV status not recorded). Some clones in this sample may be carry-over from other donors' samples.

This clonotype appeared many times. CDR3 in DNA: TGTGCCAGCGTACAGGGGGCCGGGGAGCTGTTTTTT. It encodes CASVQGAGELFF. This chain connects TRBV12-3 or TRBV12-4 to TRBJ2-2, with TRBD1 matching over 8 bases. J lost 6 bases, V lost 8 bases, and 2 bases had no gene match. This CDR3 is 12 amino acids long.

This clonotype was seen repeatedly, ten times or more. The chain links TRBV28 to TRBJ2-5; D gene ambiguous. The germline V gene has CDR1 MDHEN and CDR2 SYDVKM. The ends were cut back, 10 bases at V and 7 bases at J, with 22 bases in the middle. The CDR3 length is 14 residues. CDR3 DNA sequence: TGTGCCACCCACCCCACCCAAGGTCTAGTGACCCAGTACTTC. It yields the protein CATHPTQGLVTQYF.

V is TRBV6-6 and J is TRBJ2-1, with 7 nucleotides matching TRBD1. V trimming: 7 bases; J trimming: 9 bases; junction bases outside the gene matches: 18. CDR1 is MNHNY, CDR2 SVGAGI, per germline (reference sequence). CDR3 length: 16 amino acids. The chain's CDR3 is CASTVEGQMTIGEQFF. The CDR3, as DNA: TGTGCCAGCACCGTTGAGGGACAGATGACAATTGGTGAGCAGTTCTTC.

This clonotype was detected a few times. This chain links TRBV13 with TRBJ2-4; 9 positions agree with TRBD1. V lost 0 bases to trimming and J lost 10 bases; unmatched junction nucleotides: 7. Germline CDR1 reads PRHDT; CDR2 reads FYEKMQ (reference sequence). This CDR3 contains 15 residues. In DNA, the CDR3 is TGTGCCAGCAGCTTAGGCAGGGGACAGGGACCGATTCAGTACTTC. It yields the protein CASSLGRGQGPIQYF.

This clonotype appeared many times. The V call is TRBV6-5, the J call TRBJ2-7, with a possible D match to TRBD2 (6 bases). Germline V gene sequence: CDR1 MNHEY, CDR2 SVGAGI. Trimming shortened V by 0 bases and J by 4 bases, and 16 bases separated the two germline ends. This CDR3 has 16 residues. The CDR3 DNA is TGTGCCAGCAGTTACTCGATAGGCAGGGAGGTTTACGAGCAGTACTTC. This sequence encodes CASSYSIGREVYEQYF.

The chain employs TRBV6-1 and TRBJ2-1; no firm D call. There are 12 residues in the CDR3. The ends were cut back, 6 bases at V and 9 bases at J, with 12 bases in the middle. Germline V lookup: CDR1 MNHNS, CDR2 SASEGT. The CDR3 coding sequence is TGTGCCAGCAGATATTTAATCGGTGAGCAGTTCTTC. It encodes CASRYLIGEQFF.

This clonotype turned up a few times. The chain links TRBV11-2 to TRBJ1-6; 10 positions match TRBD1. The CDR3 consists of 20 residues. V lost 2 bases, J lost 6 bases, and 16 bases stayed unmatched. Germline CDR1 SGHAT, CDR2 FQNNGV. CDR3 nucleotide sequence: TGTGCCAGCAGCTTAAAGGGGGACAGGGGCCGCCCCGTTTTTAATTCACCCCTCCACTTT. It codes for CASSLKGDRGRPVFNSPLHF. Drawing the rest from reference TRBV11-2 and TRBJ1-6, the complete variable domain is EAGVAQSPRYKIIEKRQSVAFWCNPISGHATLYWYQQILGQGPKLLIQFQNNGVVDDSQLPKDRFSAERLKGVDSTLKIQPAKLEDSAVYLCASSLKGDRGRPVFNSPLHFGNGTRLTVT.

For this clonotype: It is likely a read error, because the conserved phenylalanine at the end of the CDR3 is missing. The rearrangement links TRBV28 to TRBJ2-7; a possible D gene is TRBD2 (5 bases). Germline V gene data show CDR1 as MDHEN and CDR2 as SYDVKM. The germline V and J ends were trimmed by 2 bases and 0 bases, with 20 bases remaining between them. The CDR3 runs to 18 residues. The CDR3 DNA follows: TGTGCCAGCAGTTTAGCGATGGTCCGGGCTAGCCCCTCCTACGAGCAGTACTTA. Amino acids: CASSLAMVRASPSYEQYL.

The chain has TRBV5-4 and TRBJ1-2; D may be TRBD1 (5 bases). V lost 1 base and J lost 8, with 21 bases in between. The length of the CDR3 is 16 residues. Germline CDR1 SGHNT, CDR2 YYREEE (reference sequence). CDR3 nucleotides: TGTGCCAGCAGCTTGTTTGCGACAGAGGGAGGTAGGGGCTACACCTTC. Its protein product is CASSLFATEGGRGYTF.

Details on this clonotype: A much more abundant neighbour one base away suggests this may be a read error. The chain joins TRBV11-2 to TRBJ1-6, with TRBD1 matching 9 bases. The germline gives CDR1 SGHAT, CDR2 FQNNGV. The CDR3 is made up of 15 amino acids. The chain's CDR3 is CASSLTGQGVSPHHF. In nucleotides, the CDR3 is TGTGCCAGCAGCTTAACGGGACAGGGCGTTTCACCCCACCACTTT.

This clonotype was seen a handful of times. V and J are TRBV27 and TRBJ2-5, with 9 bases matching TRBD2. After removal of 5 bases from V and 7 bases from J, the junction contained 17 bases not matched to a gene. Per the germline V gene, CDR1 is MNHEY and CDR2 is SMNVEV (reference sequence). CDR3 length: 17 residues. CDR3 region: CASSPRLAEGKGATQYF. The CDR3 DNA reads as TGTGCCAGCAGTCCCCGACTAGCGGAGGGCAAGGGGGCGACCCAGTACTTC.

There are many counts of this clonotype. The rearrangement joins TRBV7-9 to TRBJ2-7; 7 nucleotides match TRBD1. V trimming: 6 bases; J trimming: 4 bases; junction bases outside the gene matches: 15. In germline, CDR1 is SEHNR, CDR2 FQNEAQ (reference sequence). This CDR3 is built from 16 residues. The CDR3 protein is CASRPRVGGERYEQYF. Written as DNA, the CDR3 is TGTGCCAGCAGGCCCCGCGTAGGGGGCGAACGTTACGAGCAGTACTTC.

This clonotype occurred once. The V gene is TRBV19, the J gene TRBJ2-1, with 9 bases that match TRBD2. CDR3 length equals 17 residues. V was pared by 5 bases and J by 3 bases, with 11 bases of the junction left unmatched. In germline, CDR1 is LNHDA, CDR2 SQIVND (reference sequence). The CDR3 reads CASSLFTSGPHYNEQFF. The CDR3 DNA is TGTGCCAGTAGTCTCTTTACTAGCGGGCCCCACTACAATGAGCAGTTCTTC.

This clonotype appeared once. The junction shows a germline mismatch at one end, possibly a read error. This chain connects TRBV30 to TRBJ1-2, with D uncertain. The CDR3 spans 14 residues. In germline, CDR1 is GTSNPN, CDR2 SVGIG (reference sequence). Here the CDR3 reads CACFRGLLNYVYTF. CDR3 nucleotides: TGTGCCTGCTTTAGAGGGCTGTTGAACTATGTCTACACCTTC.

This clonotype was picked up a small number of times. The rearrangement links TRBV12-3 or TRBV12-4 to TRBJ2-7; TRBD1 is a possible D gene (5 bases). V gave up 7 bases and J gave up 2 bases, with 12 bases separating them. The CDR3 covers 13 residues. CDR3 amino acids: CASTPDRTYEQYF. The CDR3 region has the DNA TGTGCCAGCACCCCTGACAGAACCTACGAGCAGTACTTC.

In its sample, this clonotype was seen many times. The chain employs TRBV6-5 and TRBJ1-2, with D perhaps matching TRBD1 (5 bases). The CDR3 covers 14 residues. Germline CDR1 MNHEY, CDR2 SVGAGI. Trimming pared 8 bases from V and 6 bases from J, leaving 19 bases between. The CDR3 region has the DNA TGTGCCAGCGGTAGAGAAGTAAGGGACGATGGCTACACCTTC. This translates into CASGREVRDDGYTF.

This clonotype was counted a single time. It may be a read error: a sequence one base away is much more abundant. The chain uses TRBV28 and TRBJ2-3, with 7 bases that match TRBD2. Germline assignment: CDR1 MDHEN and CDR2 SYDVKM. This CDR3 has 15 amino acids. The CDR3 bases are TGTGCCAGCAGTCGCCGGGACTATCGCACAGATACGCAGTCTTTT. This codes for CASSRRDYRTDTQSF.

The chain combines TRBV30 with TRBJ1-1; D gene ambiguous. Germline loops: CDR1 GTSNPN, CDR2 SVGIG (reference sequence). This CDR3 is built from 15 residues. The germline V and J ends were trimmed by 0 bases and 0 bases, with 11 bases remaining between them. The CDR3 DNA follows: TGTGCCTGGAGTGTGGGCGCTTCCATGAACACTGAAGCTTTCTTT. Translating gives CAWSVGASMNTEAFF.

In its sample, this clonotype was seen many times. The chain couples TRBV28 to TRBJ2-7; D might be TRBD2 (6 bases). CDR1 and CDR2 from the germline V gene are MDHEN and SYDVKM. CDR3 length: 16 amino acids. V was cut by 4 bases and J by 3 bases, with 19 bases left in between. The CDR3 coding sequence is TGTGCCAGCAGTTACCCGGGTACGGGAGATTTCTACGAGCAGTACTTC. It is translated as CASSYPGTGDFYEQYF.

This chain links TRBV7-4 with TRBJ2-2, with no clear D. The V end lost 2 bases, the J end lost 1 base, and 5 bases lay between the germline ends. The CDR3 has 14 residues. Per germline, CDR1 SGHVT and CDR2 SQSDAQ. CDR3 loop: CASSLTQNTGELFF. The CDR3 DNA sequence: TGTGCCAGCAGCTTAACGCAGAACACCGGGGAGCTGTTTTTT.

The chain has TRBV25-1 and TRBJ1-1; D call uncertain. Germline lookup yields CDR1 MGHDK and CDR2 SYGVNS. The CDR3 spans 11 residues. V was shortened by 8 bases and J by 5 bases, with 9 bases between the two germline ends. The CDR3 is CASQVGTEAFF. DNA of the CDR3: TGTGCCAGCCAGGTAGGGACTGAAGCTTTCTTT.

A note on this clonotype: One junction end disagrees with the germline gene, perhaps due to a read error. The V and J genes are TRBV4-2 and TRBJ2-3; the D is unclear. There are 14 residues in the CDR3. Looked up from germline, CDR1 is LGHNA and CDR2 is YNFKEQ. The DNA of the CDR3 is TGTGCCAGCAGCCAAGGGGTGGGCTCAGATACGCCGTATTTT. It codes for CASSQGVGSDTPYF.

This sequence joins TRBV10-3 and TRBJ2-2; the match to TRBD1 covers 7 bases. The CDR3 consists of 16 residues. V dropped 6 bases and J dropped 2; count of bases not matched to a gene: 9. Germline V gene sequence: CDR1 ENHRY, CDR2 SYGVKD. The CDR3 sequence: CAIRGTTGINTGELFF. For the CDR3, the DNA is TGTGCCATCAGGGGAACGACAGGGATTAACACCGGGGAGCTGTTTTTT.

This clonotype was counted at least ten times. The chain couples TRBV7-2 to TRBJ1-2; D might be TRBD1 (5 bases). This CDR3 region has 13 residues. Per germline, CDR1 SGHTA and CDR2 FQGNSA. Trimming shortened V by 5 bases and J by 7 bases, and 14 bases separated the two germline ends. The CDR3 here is CASSLGLRAGYTF. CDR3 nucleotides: TGTGCCAGCAGCCTGGGACTACGAGCTGGCTACACCTTC.

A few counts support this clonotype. DNA of the CDR3: TGTGCCAGTAGTATGGCAGGGTCCTACGAGCAGTACTTC. Translation: CASSMAGSYEQYF. The V call is TRBV19, the J call TRBJ2-7; maybe TRBD1 (5 bases). The CDR3 has 13 residues. The germline V gene has CDR1 LNHDA and CDR2 SQIVND (reference sequence). V dropped 3 bases and J dropped 1 base, with 7 bases sitting between them.

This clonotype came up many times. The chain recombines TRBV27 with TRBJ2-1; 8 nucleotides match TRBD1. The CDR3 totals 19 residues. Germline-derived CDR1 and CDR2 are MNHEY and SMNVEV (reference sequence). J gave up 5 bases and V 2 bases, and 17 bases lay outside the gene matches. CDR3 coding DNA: TGTGCCAGCAGTTTAAGGACAGGGACTTACCTGGTAGAGGACAATGAGCAGTTCTTC. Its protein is CASSLRTGTYLVEDNEQFF.

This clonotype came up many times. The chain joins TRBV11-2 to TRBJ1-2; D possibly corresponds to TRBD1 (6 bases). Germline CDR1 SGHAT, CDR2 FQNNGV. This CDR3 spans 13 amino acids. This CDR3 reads CAAQRLGARGYTF. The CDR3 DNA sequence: TGTGCAGCTCAGCGGCTGGGGGCGCGTGGCTACACCTTC.

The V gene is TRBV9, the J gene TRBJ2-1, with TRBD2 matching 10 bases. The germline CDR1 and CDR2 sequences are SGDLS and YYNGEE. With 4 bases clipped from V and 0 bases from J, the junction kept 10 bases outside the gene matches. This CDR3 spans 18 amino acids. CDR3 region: CASSLDSGGPSSYNEQFF. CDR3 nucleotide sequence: TGTGCCAGCAGCTTGGATAGCGGGGGGCCTAGCTCCTACAATGAGCAGTTCTTC.

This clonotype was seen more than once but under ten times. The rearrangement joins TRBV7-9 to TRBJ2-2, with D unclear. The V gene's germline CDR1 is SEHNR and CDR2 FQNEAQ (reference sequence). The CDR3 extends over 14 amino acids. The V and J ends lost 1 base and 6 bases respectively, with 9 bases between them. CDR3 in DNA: TGTGCCAGCAGCTTAGTTTTAAGGCCCGGGGAGCTGTTTTTT. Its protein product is CASSLVLRPGELFF.

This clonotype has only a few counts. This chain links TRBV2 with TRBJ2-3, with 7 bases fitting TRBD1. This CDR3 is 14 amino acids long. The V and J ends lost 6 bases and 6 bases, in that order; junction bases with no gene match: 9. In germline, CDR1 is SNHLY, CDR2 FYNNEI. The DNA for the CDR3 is TGTGCCAGCAGAGAGACAGGGCTTAGGGATACGCAGTATTTT. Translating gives CASRETGLRDTQYF.